Listed below are T cell receptor beta chains from one sample, sequenced in a study of cytomegalovirus exposure and HLA in healthy donors. The data were produced by immunoSEQ multiplex PCR, yet TCRdb's version contains in-frame clones alone and is incomplete. This sample has over 150,000 clones, with roughly 78% found just once. The sequenced sample consisted of PBMCs. The receptors derive from a man aged 35 to 55 in good health and CMV-seronegative. Both conserved end residues are part of each CDR3. D genes are given only for firm matches.

j_gene: TRBJ2-7; d_gene: TRBD1; v_gene: TRBV7-9; len: 16; CDR3aa: CASSLLGTGGSYEQYF
j_gene: TRBJ2-3; d_gene: TRBD2; v_gene: TRBV5-1; len: 17; CDR3aa: CASSMGLAGASTDTQYF
j_gene: TRBJ2-1; d_gene: TRBD1; v_gene: TRBV7-9; len: 14; CDR3aa: CATLTGTGPNEQFF
j_gene: TRBJ1-1; d_gene: .; v_gene: TRBV19; len: 15; CDR3aa: CASSIGRGGRTEAFF
j_gene: TRBJ2-1; d_gene: TRBD1; v_gene: TRBV2; len: 13; CDR3aa: CASNTGAYNEQFF
j_gene: TRBJ2-7; d_gene: .; v_gene: TRBV5-1; len: 16; CDR3aa: CASSPTGPAVSYEQYF
j_gene: TRBJ2-7; d_gene: TRBD2; v_gene: TRBV9; len: 16; CDR3aa: CASSVEAGGPWDEQYF
j_gene: TRBJ2-2; d_gene: TRBD2; v_gene: TRBV27; len: 16; CDR3aa: CATSLGLAGNTGELFF
j_gene: TRBJ1-4; d_gene: .; v_gene: TRBV11-2; len: 14; CDR3aa: CASSLGPGYEKLFF
j_gene: TRBJ2-3; d_gene: .; v_gene: TRBV28; len: 15; CDR3aa: CASSLLTGFSDTQYF
j_gene: TRBJ1-3; d_gene: .; v_gene: TRBV7-9; len: 14; CDR3aa: CSSSSLTRGNTIYF
j_gene: TRBJ1-2; d_gene: .; v_gene: TRBV6-1; len: 12; CDR3aa: CASSVQGHGYTF
j_gene: TRBJ1-1; d_gene: .; v_gene: TRBV6-1; len: 16; CDR3aa: CASSEPSGWMNTEAFF
j_gene: TRBJ2-2; d_gene: TRBD1; v_gene: TRBV6-6; len: 14; CDR3aa: CASRTGATTGELFF
j_gene: TRBJ1-2; d_gene: TRBD1; v_gene: TRBV2; len: 14; CDR3aa: CASSGTGGRDGYTF
j_gene: TRBJ2-4; d_gene: .; v_gene: TRBV30; len: 11; CDR3aa: CAWSPTGSQYF
j_gene: TRBJ2-7; d_gene: .; v_gene: TRBV6-5; len: 16; CDR3aa: CASSYSGGTGLYEQYF